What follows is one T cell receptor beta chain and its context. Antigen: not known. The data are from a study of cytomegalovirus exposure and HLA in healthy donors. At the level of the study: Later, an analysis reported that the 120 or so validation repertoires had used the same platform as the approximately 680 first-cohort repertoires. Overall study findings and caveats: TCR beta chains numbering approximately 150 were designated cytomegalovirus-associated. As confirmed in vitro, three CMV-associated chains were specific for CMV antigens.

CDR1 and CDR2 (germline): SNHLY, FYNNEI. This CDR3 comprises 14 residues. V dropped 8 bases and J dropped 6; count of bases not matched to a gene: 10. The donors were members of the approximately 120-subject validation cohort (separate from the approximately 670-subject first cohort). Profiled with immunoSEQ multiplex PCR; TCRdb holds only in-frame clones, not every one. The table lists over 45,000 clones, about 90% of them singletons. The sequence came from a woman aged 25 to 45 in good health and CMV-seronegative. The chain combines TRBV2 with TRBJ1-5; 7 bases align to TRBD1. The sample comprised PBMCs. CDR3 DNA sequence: TGTGCCAGCGGGAGCCGGGACAGCGGTCAGCCCCAGCATTTT. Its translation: CASGSRDSGQPQHF.